In its sample, the clone carrying this T cell receptor beta chain was seen many times. This sample is drawn from a study of T cells in Graves' hyperthyroidism and ophthalmopathy. CDR3 length: 12 residues. Germline loops: CDR1 LGHDT, CDR2 YNNKEL (reference sequence). The V gene lost 5 bases and the J gene lost 5 bases, with 7 bases spanning the gap. From RNA transcripts, TCR beta CDR3 regions were amplified. When the TCR CDR3 underwent first-round RT-PCR, the HTBI primer set was used. TCRdb reprocessed the multiplex PCR reads with MiXCR, giving one entry per CDR3 protein. Of about 740,000 distinct CDR3 sequences listed, around 13% are singletons.

The specimen sequenced was blood. This TCR derives from a woman aged 18-29 years with Graves' hyperthyroidism. The chain joins TRBV3-1 to TRBJ2-4; D gene ambiguous. The CDR3 bases are TGTGCCAGCAGCGCTGCCCAAAACATTCAGTACTTC. Translating it yields CASSAAQNIQYF.